Listed below are T cell receptor beta chains from one sample, sequenced in a study of shared clonotypes between healthy human individuals. Measured with immunoSEQ multiplex PCR; TCRdb has only the in-frame clones, and not every one. The sample yields about a million clones, 60% to 85% seen once. The sample comprised memory CD4+ T cells sorted from blood. These receptors all stem from a man between 18 and 35 years old in good health. Both conserved end residues are trimmed from each CDR3. Clone size is stated in some rows and not others, as once, few, many or a class when expanded.

J: TRBJ1-2
size: .
V: TRBV5-1
CDR3: ASSLGLDRVGGYT

J: TRBJ1-4
size: .
V: TRBV6-1
CDR3: ASSEVLGRNEKLF

J: TRBJ2-1
size: .
V: TRBV28
CDR3: ASSLTGGAYNEQF

J: TRBJ2-2
size: .
V: TRBV6-5
CDR3: ASSYYKTGELF

J: TRBJ2-7
size: .
V: TRBV10-3
CDR3: AIREQGGTGYYEQY

J: TRBJ1-3
size: .
V: TRBV18
CDR3: ASSPRGGPGNTIY

J: TRBJ1-5
size: .
V: TRBV30
CDR3: AWSVQGNQPQH

J: TRBJ2-3
size: .
V: TRBV7-2
CDR3: ASSRLTATDTQY

J: TRBJ2-7
size: .
V: TRBV10-3
CDR3: AISEGLSYEQY

J: TRBJ2-3
size: .
V: TRBV5-6
CDR3: ASSGGTGRPDTQY

J: TRBJ1-4
size: .
V: TRBV19
CDR3: ASSARQERNEKLF

J: TRBJ1-1
size: .
V: TRBV29-1
CDR3: SGKGRGEWAEAF

J: TRBJ1-4
size: .
V: TRBV7-9
CDR3: ASSLSGKPNEKLF

J: TRBJ2-7
size: few
V: TRBV19
CDR3: ASRRTSGSYEQY

J: TRBJ1-3
size: .
V: TRBV27
CDR3: ASSLSGRAGNTIY

J: TRBJ2-2
size: once
V: TRBV7-9
CDR3: ASRGQANTGELF

J: TRBJ2-5
size: once
V: TRBV4-1
CDR3: ASSQGTGYTETQY

J: TRBJ2-4
size: .
V: TRBV27
CDR3: ASSLMGGSAKNIQY

J: TRBJ2-1
size: .
V: TRBV11-3
CDR3: ASSPGTGAANEQF

J: TRBJ1-3
size: .
V: TRBV19
CDR3: ASWDRDNRDTIY